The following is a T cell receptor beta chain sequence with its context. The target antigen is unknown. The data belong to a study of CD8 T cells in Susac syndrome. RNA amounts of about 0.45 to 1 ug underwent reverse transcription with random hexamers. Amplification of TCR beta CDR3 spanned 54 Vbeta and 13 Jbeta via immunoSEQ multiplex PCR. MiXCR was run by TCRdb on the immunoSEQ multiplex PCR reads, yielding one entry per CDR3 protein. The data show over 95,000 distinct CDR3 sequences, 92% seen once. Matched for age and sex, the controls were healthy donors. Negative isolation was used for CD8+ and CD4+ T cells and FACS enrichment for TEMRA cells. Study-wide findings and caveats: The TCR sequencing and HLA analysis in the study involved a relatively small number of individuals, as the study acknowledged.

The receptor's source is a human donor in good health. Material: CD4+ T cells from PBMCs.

The CDR3 sequence: CASSPTGTSGNTIYF. For the CDR3, the DNA is TGTGCCAGCAGCCCGACCGGGACCTCTGGAAACACCATATATTTT. V is TRBV7-2 and J is TRBJ1-3; weak D call: TRBD1 (5 bases). With 5 bases removed from V and 0 bases from J, the gap between germline ends came to 11 bases. CDR1 SGHTA and CDR2 FQGNSA come from the germline V gene. This CDR3 spans 15 amino acids.